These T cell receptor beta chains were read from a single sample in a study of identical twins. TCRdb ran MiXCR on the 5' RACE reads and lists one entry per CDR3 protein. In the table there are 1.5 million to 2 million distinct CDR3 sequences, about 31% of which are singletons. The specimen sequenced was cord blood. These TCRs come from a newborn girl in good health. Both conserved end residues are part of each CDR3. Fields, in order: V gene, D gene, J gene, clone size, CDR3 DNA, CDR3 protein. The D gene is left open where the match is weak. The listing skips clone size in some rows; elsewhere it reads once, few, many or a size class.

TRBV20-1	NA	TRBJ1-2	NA	TGCAGTGCTAGAGGGACGGACAAATTGGGCTACACCTTC	CSARGTDKLGYTF
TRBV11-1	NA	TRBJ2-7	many	TGTGCCAGCAGCTTACGCGATGCGGGGATACTAGGTCTGAACCTCGAGCAGTACTTC	CASSLRDAGILGLNLEQYF
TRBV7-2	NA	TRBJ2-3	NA	TGTGTCAGCAGTCGCGACGGTTTGTCCACAGATACGCAGTATTTT	CVSSRDGLSTDTQYF
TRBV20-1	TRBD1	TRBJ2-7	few	TGCAGTGCTAGGTTTCGGCAGGGGGATTACGAGCAGTACTTC	CSARFRQGDYEQYF
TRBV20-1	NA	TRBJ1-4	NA	TGCAGTGCTAGAGATCATAGGACCTTGAGGGGGGATGAAAAACTGTTTTTT	CSARDHRTLRGDEKLFF
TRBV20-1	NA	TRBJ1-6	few	TGCAGTGCTAGCAACCAGGTCTATAATTCACCCCTCCACTTT	CSASNQVYNSPLHF
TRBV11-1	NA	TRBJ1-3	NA	TGTGCCAGCAGCTTAGCGGCAGCTCGCTCTGGAAACACCATATATTTT	CASSLAAARSGNTIYF
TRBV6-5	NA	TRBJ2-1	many	TGTGCCAGCAGTTACTATCGTCTCGGATCCCACAATGAGCAGTTCTTC	CASSYYRLGSHNEQFF
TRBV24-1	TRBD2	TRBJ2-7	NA	TGTGCCACCAGTGATCCAGTGACTAGCGGGAAGCAGTACTTC	CATSDPVTSGKQYF
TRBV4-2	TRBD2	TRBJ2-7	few	TGTGCCAGCAGCCAAGAATTAGGACTAGCGGGCTACGAGCAGTACTTC	CASSQELGLAGYEQYF
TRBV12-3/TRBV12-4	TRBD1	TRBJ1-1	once	TGTGCCAGCAGTTTACAGACAGGGTCGCCTGAAGCTTTCTTT	CASSLQTGSPEAFF
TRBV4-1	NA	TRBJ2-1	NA	TGCGCCAGCAGCCAAGAGCTGGGGGCAGCCTATACATACAATGAGCAGTTCTTC	CASSQELGAAYTYNEQFF
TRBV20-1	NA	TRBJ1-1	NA	TGCAGTGCTAGAGTAGGGCCAAACACTGAAGCTTTCTTT	CSARVGPNTEAFF
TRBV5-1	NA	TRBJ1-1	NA	TGCGCCAGCAGCCGTTCGGGACACTTCAACACTGAAGCTTTCTTT	CASSRSGHFNTEAFF
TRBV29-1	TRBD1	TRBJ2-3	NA	TGCAGCGTTGAAGGACAGGGGCACACAGATACGCGGTATTTT	CSVEGQGHTDTRYF
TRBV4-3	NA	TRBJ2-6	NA	TGCGCCAGCAGCCAAGATGAAGGGACTGGGGCCAACGTCCTGACTTTC	CASSQDEGTGANVLTF
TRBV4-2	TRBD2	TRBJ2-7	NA	TGTGTCAGCAGCCTGCAGCGGGAAGGCCCCTACGAGCAGTACTTC	CVSSLQREGPYEQYF
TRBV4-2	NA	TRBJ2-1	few	TGTGCCAGCAGCCAAGATCGTTTACTATCCCACAATGAGCAGTTCTTC	CASSQDRLLSHNEQFF
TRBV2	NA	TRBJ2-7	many	TGTGCCAGCAGTGACAGGGAGCAGTACTTC	CASSDREQYF
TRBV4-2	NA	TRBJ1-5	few	TGTGCCAGCAGCCAAGAGGGCAGGGCTCTGGATCAGCCCCAGCATTTT	CASSQEGRALDQPQHF
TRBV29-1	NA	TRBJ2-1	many	TGCAGCGTGGAGGGGGGATTGGTCAATGAGCAGTTCTTC	CSVEGGLVNEQFF
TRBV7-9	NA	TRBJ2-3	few	TGTGCCAGCAGCTTACGCGGGTACGATACAGATACGCAGTATTTT	CASSLRGYDTDTQYF
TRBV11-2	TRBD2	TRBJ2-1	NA	TGTGCCAGCAGCTTAGCGGGGGGGACTAGCGGATACAATGAGCAGTTCTTC	CASSLAGGTSGYNEQFF
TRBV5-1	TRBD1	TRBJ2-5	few	TGCGCCAGCAGCTTGGTAGGGGGCGCTTACAATGAGCAGTACTTC	CASSLVGGAYNEQYF
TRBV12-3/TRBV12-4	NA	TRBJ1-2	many	TGTGCCAGCAGTTTAGCAAGACAGAGCTATGGCTACACCTTC	CASSLARQSYGYTF
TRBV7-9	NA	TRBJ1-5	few	TGTGCCAGCGGGCGGGACGGTGGATTCAATCAGCCCCAGCATTTT	CASGRDGGFNQPQHF
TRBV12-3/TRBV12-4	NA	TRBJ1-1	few	TGTGCCAGCAGTTTACTCAGCGGGAACACTGAAGCTTTCTTT	CASSLLSGNTEAFF
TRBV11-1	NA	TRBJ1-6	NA	TGTGCCAGCAGCTTCGTCGCAGCAAATTCACCCCTCCACTTT	CASSFVAANSPLHF
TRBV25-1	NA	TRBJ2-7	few	TGTGCCAGCAGTGATGGGACGGAAACCTACGAGCGGTACTTC	CASSDGTETYERYF
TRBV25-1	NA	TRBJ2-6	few	TGTGCCAGCAGTGAGGGTGTGGCACCTAGCTCTGGGGCCAACGTCCTGACTTTC	CASSEGVAPSSGANVLTF
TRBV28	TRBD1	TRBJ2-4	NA	TGTGCCAGCAGTTTATTCACGGGGGGACAGGGGATAGCCAAAAACATTCAGTACTTC	CASSLFTGGQGIAKNIQYF
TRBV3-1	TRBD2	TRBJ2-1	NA	TGTGCCAGCAGCCAAAGGGGACTAGCGGGGGGAGATGAGCAGTTCTTC	CASSQRGLAGGDEQFF
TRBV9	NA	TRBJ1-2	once	TGTGCCAGCAGAGCCAATCCGGGCCCAGGGGGCTACACCTTC	CASRANPGPGGYTF
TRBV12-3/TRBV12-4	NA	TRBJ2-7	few	TGTGCCAGCAGAGGACAGCCCAAATCAGGCGAGCAGTACTTC	CASRGQPKSGEQYF
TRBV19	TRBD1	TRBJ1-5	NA	TGTGCCAGTAAGGGACAGGGGTCGTATAGCAATCAGCCCCAGCATTTT	CASKGQGSYSNQPQHF
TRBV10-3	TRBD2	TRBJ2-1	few	TGTGCCATCAGTGACCCCCCGGGAGGTGAGCAGTTCTTC	CAISDPPGGEQFF
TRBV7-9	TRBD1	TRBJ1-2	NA	TGTGCCAGCAGCTTAGTTCGGACAGGAAACTATGGCTACACCTTC	CASSLVRTGNYGYTF
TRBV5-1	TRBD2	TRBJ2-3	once	TGCGCCAGCAGCCTGGTAATAGCGGGGGCCACAGATACGCAGTATTTT	CASSLVIAGATDTQYF
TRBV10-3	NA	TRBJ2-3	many	TGTGCCATCAGTCCTTCTGGACATACGCAGTATTTT	CAISPSGHTQYF
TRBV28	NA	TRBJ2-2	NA	TGTGCCAGCAAACCGTGGGGCCAGCCTCACACCGGGGAGCTGTTTTTT	CASKPWGQPHTGELFF
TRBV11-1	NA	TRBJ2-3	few	TGTGCCAGCAGCTTCCGGCCTCGCACAGATACGCAGTATTTT	CASSFRPRTDTQYF
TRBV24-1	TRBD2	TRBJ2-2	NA	TGTGCCACCAGTGACCCTAGCGGCCTCGGGGAGCTGTTTTTT	CATSDPSGLGELFF
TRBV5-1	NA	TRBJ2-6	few	TGCGCCAGCAGCTTGATGGGGTTAGGGGCCAACGTCCTGACTTTC	CASSLMGLGANVLTF
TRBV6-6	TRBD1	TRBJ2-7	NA	TGTGCCAGCAGTTACTCGATAGGAGGGACAGGGGTCTACGAGCAGTACTTC	CASSYSIGGTGVYEQYF
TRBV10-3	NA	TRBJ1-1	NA	TGTGCCATCAGTGTAGCGGGGGCAGCGAACACTGAAGCTTTCTTT	CAISVAGAANTEAFF
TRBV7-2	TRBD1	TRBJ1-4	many	TGTGCCAGCAGCTCACCGGGACAGGGTTATGAAAAACTGTTTTTT	CASSSPGQGYEKLFF
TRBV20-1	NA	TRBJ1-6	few	TGCAGCGCGGATGAGGGGGGGCATAATTCACCCCTCCACTTT	CSADEGGHNSPLHF
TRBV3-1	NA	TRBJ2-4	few	TGTGCCAGCACCCTAAGGAAGGGGGGCGGAGAAAACATTCAGTACTTC	CASTLRKGGGENIQYF
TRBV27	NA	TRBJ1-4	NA	TGTGCCAGCAGTCCTTACTCTACAGGCGGCGAAAAACTGTTTTTT	CASSPYSTGGEKLFF
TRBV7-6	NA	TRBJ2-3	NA	TGTGCCAGCAGCTTAGTGGCGCGGGCTGCAGATACGCAGTATTTT	CASSLVARAADTQYF
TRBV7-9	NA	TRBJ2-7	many	TGTGCCAGCAGCTTAGGGGTGACTAGTTACGAGCAGTACTTC	CASSLGVTSYEQYF
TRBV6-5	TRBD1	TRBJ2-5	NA	TGTGCCAGCAGTTACGACAGGGAAAGGACGTACTTC	CASSYDRERTYF
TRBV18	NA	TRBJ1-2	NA	TGTGCCAGCTCACCACAGGAGTCGGCCGCAGGTTACACCTTC	CASSPQESAAGYTF
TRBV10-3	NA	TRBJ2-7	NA	TGTGCCATCAAGGCGGGTAAATCCTACAATGAGCAGTACTTC	CAIKAGKSYNEQYF
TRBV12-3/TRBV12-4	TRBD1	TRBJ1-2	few	TGTGCCAGCATCCTGAGACAGGGGGAATGGCACACCTTC	CASILRQGEWHTF
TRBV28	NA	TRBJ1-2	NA	TGTGCCAGCAGTTTATTTTCTTCGGACAGCCCCCGGATGGCTTACACCTTC	CASSLFSSDSPRMAYTF
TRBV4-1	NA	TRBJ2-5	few	TGCGCCAGCAGCCAAGTAAGCGCGTCGGCCAAAGAGACCCAGTACTTC	CASSQVSASAKETQYF